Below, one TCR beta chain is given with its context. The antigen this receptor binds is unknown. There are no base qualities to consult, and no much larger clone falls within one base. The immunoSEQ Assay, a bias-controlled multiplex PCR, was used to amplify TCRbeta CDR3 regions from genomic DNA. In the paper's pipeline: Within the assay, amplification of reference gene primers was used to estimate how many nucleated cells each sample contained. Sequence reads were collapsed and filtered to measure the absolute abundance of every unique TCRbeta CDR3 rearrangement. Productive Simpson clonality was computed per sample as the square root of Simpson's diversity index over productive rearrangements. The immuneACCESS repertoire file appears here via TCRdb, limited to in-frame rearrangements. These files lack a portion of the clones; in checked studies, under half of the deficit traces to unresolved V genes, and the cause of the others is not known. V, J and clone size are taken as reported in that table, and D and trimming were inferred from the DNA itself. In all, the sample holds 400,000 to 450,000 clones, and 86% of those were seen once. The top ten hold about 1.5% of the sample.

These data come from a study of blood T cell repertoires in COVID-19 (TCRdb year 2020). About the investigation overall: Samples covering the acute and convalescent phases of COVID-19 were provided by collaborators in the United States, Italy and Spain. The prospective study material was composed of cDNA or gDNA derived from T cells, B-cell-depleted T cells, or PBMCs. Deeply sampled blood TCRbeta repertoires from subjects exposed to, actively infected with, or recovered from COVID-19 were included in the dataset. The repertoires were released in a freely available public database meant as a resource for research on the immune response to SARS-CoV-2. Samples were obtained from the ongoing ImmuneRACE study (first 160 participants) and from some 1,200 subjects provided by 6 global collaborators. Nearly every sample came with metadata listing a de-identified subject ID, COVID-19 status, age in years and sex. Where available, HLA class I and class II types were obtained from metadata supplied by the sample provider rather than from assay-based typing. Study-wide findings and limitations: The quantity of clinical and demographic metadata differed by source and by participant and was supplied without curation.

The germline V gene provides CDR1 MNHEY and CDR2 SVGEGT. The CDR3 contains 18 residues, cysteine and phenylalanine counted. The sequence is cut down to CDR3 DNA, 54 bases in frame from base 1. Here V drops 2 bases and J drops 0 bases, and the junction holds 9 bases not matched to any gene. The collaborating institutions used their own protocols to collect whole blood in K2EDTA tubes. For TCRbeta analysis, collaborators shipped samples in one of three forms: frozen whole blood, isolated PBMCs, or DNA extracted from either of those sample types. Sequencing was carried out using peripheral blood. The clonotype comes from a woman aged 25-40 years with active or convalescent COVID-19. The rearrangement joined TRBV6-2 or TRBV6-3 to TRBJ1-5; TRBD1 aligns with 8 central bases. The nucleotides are TGTGCCAGCAGTTACCGAGACAGGGGTTCATATAGCAATCAGCCCCAGCATTTT. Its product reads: CASSYRDRGSYSNQPQHF.